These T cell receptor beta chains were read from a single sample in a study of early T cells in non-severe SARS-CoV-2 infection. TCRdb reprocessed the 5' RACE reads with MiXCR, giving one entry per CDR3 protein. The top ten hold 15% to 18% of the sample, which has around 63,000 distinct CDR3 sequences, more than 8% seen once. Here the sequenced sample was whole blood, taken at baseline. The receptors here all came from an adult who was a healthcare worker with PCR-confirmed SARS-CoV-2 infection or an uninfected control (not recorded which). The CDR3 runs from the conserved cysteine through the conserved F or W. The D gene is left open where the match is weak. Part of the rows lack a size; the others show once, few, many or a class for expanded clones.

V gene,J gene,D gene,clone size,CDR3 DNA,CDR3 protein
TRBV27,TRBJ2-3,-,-,TGTGCCAGCAGTACGACGCTGACAGGAGCTCGCACAGATACGCAGTATTTT,CASSTTLTGARTDTQYF
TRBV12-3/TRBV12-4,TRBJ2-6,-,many,TGTGCCAGCAGAAGCTCTGGGGCCAACGTCCTGACTTTC,CASRSSGANVLTF
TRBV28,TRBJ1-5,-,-,TGTGCCCCCTTAGAGCAGCCCCAGCATTTT,CAPLEQPQHF
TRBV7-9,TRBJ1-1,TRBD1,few,TGTGCCAGCAGTCTTTACCGGGACAGGGGGTACGCTTTCTTT,CASSLYRDRGYAFF
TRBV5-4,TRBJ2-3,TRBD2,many,TGTGCCAGCAGCTCATTAGCGGGAGTGGGCGCAGATACGCAGTATTTT,CASSSLAGVGADTQYF
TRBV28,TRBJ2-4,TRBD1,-,TGTGCCAGCAGTTTATGGGACAGGGGGGCCAAAAACATTCAGTACTTC,CASSLWDRGAKNIQYF
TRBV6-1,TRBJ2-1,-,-,TGTGCCAGCAGTGACTGGCAGGTCCCGGCTTGTGAGCAGTTCTTC,CASSDWQVPACEQFF
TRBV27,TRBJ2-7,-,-,TGTGCCAGCAGTTCCGAAACCAAATCCTACGAGCAGTACTTC,CASSSETKSYEQYF
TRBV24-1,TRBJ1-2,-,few,TGTGCCACCAGTGACCCGACAATTAACTATGGCTACACCTTC,CATSDPTINYGYTF
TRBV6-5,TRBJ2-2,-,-,TGTGCCAGCAGTTACCAGCGGGTCAACACCGGGGAGCTGTTTTTT,CASSYQRVNTGELFF
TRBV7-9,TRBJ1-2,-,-,TGTGCCAGCAGTCCCCGGGGGGCCTTCGGCTACACCTTC,CASSPRGAFGYTF
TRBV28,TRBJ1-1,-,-,TGTGCCAGCAGTAACTATCGGGGGTACTATGAAGCTTTCTTT,CASSNYRGYYEAFF
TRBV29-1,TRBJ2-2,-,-,TGCAGCGTTGCCAGCGCGGCGAACACCGGGGAGCTGTTTTTT,CSVASAANTGELFF
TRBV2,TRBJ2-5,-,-,TGTGCCAGCATGAGCGGAACGAAACAAGAGACCCAGTACTTC,CASMSGTKQETQYF
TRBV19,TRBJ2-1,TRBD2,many,TGTGCCAGTAGTATTTCCCGGACTAGTGGGAATGAGCAGTTCTTC,CASSISRTSGNEQFF
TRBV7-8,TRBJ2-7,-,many,TGTGCCAGCAGCTTAGTAGGGTACTCCTACGAGCAGTACTTC,CASSLVGYSYEQYF
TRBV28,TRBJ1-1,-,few,TGTGCCAGCAGTCTCCCGGACAGCCTGAACACTGAAGCTTTCTTT,CASSLPDSLNTEAFF
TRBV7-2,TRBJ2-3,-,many,TGTGCCAGCAGCTTATCCCAACCTGCTCTAGATACGCAGTATTTT,CASSLSQPALDTQYF
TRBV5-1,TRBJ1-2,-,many,TGCGCCAGCAGCTTGGGGCTGAACGGGTACTATGGCTACACCTTC,CASSLGLNGYYGYTF
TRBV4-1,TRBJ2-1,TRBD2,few,TGCGCCAGCAGCCAAGAGGGTCTTGCTAGCGGGTTCCTCAATGAGCAGTTCTTC,CASSQEGLASGFLNEQFF
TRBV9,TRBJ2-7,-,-,TGTGCCAGCAGCGTAGACAGTTCACACTACGAGCAGTACTTC,CASSVDSSHYEQYF
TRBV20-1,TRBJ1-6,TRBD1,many,TGCAGTGCTGGGGACAGGTCCCTTAGCTCCTATAATTCACCCCTCCACTTT,CSAGDRSLSSYNSPLHF
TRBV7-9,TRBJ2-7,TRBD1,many,TGTGCCAGCAGCGCCGGGACAGGGCTTTCTCGGGAGCAGTACTTC,CASSAGTGLSREQYF
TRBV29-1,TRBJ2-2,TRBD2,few,TGCAGCGTTCGGCGGGAGGCTAGCGGGTCCGGGGAGCTGTTTTTT,CSVRREASGSGELFF
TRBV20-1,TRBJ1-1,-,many,TGCAGTGCTAGAACCCAGAGAATTAACTCTGAAGCTTTCTTT,CSARTQRINSEAFF
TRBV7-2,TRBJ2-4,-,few,TGTGCCAGCAGCCCGACAGTGTTCAAAAACATTCAGTACTTC,CASSPTVFKNIQYF
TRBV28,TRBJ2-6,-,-,TGTGCCAGCAGTTTAGGCTTCTTACGCTCTGGGGCCAACGTCCTGACTTTC,CASSLGFLRSGANVLTF
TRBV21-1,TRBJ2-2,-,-,TGTGCCAGCGGCCGCCGGGACACGAACACCGGGGAGCTGTTTTTT,CASGRRDTNTGELFF
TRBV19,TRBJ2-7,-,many,TGTGCCAGTAGCCTGGGACAAGGAGACTATTACGAGCAGTACTTC,CASSLGQGDYYEQYF
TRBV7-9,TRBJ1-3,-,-,TGTGCCAGCAGCTTACTCCGGCAGGGGTTTGCCCCATACTCTGGAAACACCATATATTTT,CASSLLRQGFAPYSGNTIYF
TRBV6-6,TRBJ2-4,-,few,TGTGCCAGCAGTCTCCACCGGACTGAATCAAACATTCAGTACTTC,CASSLHRTESNIQYF
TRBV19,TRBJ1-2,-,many,TGTGCCAGTATAGGCCAAGGCAATGGCTACACCTTC,CASIGQGNGYTF
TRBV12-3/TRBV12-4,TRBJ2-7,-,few,TGTGCCAGCAGTTTAGGGGGGGCGAGCGAGCAGTACTTC,CASSLGGASEQYF
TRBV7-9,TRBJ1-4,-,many,TGTGCCAGTGGCCGGGACAAGGATGAAAAACTTTTTTTT,CASGRDKDEKLFF
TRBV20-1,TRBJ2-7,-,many,TGCAGTGCTAGAGCTTTCGGGACCAGCTCCTACGAGCAGTACTTC,CSARAFGTSSYEQYF
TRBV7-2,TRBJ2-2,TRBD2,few,TGTGCCAGCAGCCGTAGCGGGAGCCCAAACGGGGAGCTGTTTTTT,CASSRSGSPNGELFF
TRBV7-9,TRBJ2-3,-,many,TGTGCCAGCAGCTTAGAGACGGCCGCTAGCACAGATACGCAGTATTTT,CASSLETAASTDTQYF
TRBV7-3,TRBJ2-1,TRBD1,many,TGTGCCAGCAGCCCCAAATGGACAGGGCCCTACAATGAGCAGTTCTTC,CASSPKWTGPYNEQFF
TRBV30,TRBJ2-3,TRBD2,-,TGTGCCTGGAGGGTAGCGGGAGCTTTCGATACGCAGTATTTT,CAWRVAGAFDTQYF
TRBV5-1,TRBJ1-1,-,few,TGCGCCAGCAGCTTGGGACAATCAGCATTCATGCACACTGAAGCTTTCTTT,CASSLGQSAFMHTEAFF